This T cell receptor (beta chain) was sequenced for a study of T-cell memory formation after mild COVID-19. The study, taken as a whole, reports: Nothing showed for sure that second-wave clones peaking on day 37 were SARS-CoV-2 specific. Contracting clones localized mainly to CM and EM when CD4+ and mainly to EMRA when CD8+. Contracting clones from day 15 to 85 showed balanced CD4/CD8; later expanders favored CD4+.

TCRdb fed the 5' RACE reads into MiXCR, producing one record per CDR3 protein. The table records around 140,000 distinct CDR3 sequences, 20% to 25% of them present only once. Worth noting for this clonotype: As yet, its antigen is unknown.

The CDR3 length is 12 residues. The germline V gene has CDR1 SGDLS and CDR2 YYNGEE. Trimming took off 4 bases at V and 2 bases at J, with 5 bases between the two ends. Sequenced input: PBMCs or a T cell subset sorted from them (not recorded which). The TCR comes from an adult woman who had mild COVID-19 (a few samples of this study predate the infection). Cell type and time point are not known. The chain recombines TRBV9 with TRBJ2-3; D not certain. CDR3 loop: CASSSYTDTQYF. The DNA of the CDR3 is TGTGCCAGCAGCTCCTACACAGATACGCAGTATTTT.